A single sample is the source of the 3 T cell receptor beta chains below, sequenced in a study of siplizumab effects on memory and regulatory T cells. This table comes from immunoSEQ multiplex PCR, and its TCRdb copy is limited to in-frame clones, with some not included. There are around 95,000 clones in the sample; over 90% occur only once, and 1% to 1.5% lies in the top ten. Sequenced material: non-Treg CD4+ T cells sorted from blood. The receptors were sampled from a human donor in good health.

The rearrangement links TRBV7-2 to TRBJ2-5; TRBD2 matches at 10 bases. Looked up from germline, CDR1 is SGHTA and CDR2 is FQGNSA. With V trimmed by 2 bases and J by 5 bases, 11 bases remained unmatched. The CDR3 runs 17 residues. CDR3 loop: CASSLRLAGVAEETQYF. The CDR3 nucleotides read TGTGCCAGCAGCTTAAGGCTAGCGGGAGTTGCGGAGGAGACCCAGTACTTC. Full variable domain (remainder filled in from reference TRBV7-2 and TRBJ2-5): GAGVSQSPSNKVTEKGKDVELRCDPISGHTALYWYRQSLGQGLEFLIYFQGNSAPDKSGLPSDRFSAERTGGSVSTLTIQRTQQEDSAVYLCASSLRLAGVAEETQYFGPGTRLLVL.

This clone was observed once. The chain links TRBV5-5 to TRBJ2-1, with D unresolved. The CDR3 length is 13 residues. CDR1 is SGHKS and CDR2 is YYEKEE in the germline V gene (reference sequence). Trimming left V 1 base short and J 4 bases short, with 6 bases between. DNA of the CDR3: TGTGCCAGCAGCTTGCTAGGGTACAATGAGCAGTTCTTC. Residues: CASSLLGYNEQFF.

The CDR3 bases are TGTGCCAGCAGCCCTAACCAGGGGGGCAAAAATACGCAGTATTTT. Encoded protein: CASSPNQGGKNTQYF. V usage is TRBV4-2 and J usage is TRBJ2-3; possible D gene TRBD1, 7 bases. The CDR3 consists of 15 residues. From germline, CDR1 is LGHNA and CDR2 YNFKEQ. V gave up 4 bases and J gave up 7 bases, with 18 bases separating them.